This TCR beta chain derives from a study of vaccination and CD4 T cells after COVID-19. Overall study: Post-vaccine specimens were obtained a median about 70 days after dose two (range 14 to 241).

This clonotype was seen only a few times. Antigen specificity is unknown. CD4+ T cells that had been cultured provided DNA sequenced with the Oncomine TCR Beta short-read assay. TCRdb re-analysed the PCR reads in MiXCR, keeping a single row per CDR3 protein. Here the sample spans 13,000 to 15,000 distinct CDR3 sequences, approximately 58% being singletons. Regarding the study as a whole: Nearly all convalescent vaccine-specific clones, 304 of 307, recognized only SARS-CoV-2 spike. Clonotypes reactive to SARS-CoV-2 had a median that went up from roughly 21 to 40, but not significantly.

Stated treatment: approximately 9-day PBMC culture with coronavirus spike peptide pools or control peptides (ViraFEST assay). After expanding antigen-specific T cells with peptide pools, ViraFEST sequenced their TCRs. The TCR originated in a human donor who had recovered from COVID-19. Sample: CD4+ T cells from blood, cultured in vitro.

CDR3 in DNA: TGTGCCAGCGGAAGGACCACTGAAGCTTTCTTT. It translates to CASGRTTEAFF. The chain employs TRBV6-1 and TRBJ1-1; no clear D gene. CDR3 size: 11 residues. CDR1 MNHNS and CDR2 SASEGT come from the germline V gene. V was cut by 8 bases and J by 4 bases, with 8 bases left in between.